This TCR beta chain was retrieved from a study of cytomegalovirus exposure and HLA in healthy donors. Study results and limitations: TCR sequences were mostly rare, though some public TCRs occurred in many donors. Researchers had no immune exposure information except CMV serostatus available.

The germline gives CDR1 SEHNR, CDR2 FQNEAQ (reference sequence). CDR3 length: 14 residues. Trimming at V came to 5 bases and at J to 6 bases, leaving 6 bases not matched to a gene. About this clone: Its antigen is as yet unknown.

This PCR relied on a set of 60 Vbeta primers and 13 Jbeta primers. Only in-frame clones appear in the TCRdb table, and some are missing; sequencing was by immunoSEQ multiplex PCR. This table holds 160,000 or so clones, around 80% found once. This clonotype was obtained from a woman younger than 35 in good health and CMV-seronegative. The sample was PBMCs. The J gene is TRBJ1-2, the V gene TRBV7-9; 10 bases are a match to TRBD1. CDR3 amino acids: CASSVSGQGDGYTF. CDR3 coding DNA: TGTGCCAGCAGCGTTAGTGGACAGGGGGATGGCTACACCTTC.